The rows below give T cell receptor beta chains drawn from one sample of a study of post-analysis software for immune sequencing data. TCRdb fed the PCR reads into MiXCR, producing one record per CDR3 protein. The sample gives approximately 250,000 distinct CDR3 sequences, about 40% of which show up once; under 5.5% is in the top ten. The sample comprised blood. The receptors stem from a girl aged 5-17 years with multiple sclerosis. The CDR3 runs from the conserved cysteine through the conserved F or W. D genes are given only for firm matches. Clone size is not always given. Where it is, it says once, few, many or a class for expanded clones.

few	TRBV10-1	TRBD1	TRBJ2-2	16	TGCGCCAGCAGTGAGTCACCCAGGGGGCCCACCGGGGAGCTGTTTTTT	CASSESPRGPTGELFF
few	TRBV7-2	TRBD1	TRBJ2-1	15	TGTGCCAGCAGCTTAAGGGACAGTCGCTACAATGAGCAGTTCTTC	CASSLRDSRYNEQFF
many	TRBV6-1	TRBD2	TRBJ2-7	17	TGTGCCAGCAGCCGGGACCGAGGACTAGGGTCGTTATACGAGCAGTACTTC	CASSRDRGLGSLYEQYF
few	TRBV20-1	TRBD2	TRBJ2-3	13	TGCAGTCCCGGGGGGGGGCGCACAGATACGCAGTATTTT	CSPGGGRTDTQYF
NA	TRBV13	TRBD1	TRBJ2-1	15	TGTGCCAGCAGCTTATGGGGACAGGGGTTCGATGAGCAGTTCTTC	CASSLWGQGFDEQFF
many	TRBV2	TRBD2	TRBJ2-1	13	TGTGCCACCGGACTAGCCCTCTACAATGAGCAGTTCTTC	CATGLALYNEQFF
many	TRBV5-1	TRBD1	TRBJ1-2	13	TGCGCCAGCAGAGACAGGGGAAACTATGGCTACACCTTC	CASRDRGNYGYTF
many	TRBV20-1	TRBD2	TRBJ2-7	14	TGCAGTGCTAGATCCCTAGCGGGTTTTTTCGAGCAGTACTTC	CSARSLAGFFEQYF
many	TRBV11-2	TRBD2	TRBJ2-5	15	TGTGCCAGCAGCCAGTCGAGCGGGGGGTTGGAGACCCAGTACTTC	CASSQSSGGLETQYF
NA	TRBV28	TRBD2	TRBJ2-7	12	TGTGCCAGCAGTACGGGGGGGGGCGAGCAGTACTTC	CASSTGGGEQYF
many	TRBV5-1	TRBD2	TRBJ2-5	15	TGCGCCAGCAGCCTCACCGGGACTAGCGGAGAGACCCAGTACTTC	CASSLTGTSGETQYF
NA	TRBV12-3/TRBV12-4	TRBD1	TRBJ1-5	15	TGTGCCAGCAGTTGGGACAGGGAGGCCGGTCAGTCCCAGCATTTT	CASSWDREAGQSQHF
NA	TRBV6-2/TRBV6-3	TRBD2	TRBJ2-7	17	TGTGCCAGCAGCCCTGGGACTAGCGGCCGCTCCTACAATGAGCAGTACTTC	CASSPGTSGRSYNEQYF
few	TRBV27	TRBD1	TRBJ2-2	15	TGTGCCAGCAGTCCAGGGCAGGGGGCAACCGGGGAGCTGTTTTTT	CASSPGQGATGELFF
many	TRBV28	TRBD2	TRBJ2-7	15	TGTGCCAGCAGTTCTGGACTAGCGGGAGGGTACGAGCAGTACTTC	CASSSGLAGGYEQYF
NA	TRBV4-3	NA	TRBJ2-3	16	TGCGCCAGCAGCCAAAGTCTAGCAGCTAGCACAGATACGCAGTATTTT	CASSQSLAASTDTQYF
NA	TRBV12-3/TRBV12-4	TRBD1	TRBJ2-3	15	TGTGCCAGCACCAGAGACAGGGCGAGCGCAGATACGCAGTATTTT	CASTRDRASADTQYF
NA	TRBV20-1	TRBD2	TRBJ2-1	14	TGCAGTTCCGGACTAGCGGGAGGGTACAATGAGCAGTTCTTC	CSSGLAGGYNEQFF
many	TRBV10-3	NA	TRBJ2-6	16	TGTGCCATCAGTGAAAAAGGGAGCTCTGGGGCCAACGTCCTGACTTTC	CAISEKGSSGANVLTF